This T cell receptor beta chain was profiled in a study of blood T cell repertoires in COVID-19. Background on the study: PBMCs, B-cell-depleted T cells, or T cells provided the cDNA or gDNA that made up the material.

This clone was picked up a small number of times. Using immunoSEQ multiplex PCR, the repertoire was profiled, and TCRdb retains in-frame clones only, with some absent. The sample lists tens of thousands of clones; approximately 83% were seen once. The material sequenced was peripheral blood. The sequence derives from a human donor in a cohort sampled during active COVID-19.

The CDR3: CASTWGDYGYTF. In DNA, the CDR3 is TGTGCCAGCACCTGGGGGGATTATGGCTACACCTTC. The chain is built from TRBV5-4 and TRBJ1-2; weak D call: TRBD1 (5 bases). The CDR3 runs 12 residues. The V end lost 6 bases, the J end lost 5 bases, and 11 bases lay between the germline ends. Per the germline V gene, CDR1 is SGHNT and CDR2 is YYREEE (reference sequence).